A selection of T cell receptor beta chains follows, all from one sample in a study of CD8 T cells in ankylosing spondylitis. From the 5' RACE reads, TCRdb called clonotypes with MiXCR, one entry per CDR3 protein. Of roughly 190,000 distinct CDR3 sequences listed, more than 10% are singletons. Sequencing was performed on blood, either unsorted or a sorted T cell fraction (not recorded which). These receptors were taken from a male donor with ankylosing spondylitis or in good health (not recorded which). Both conserved end residues are part of each CDR3. Fields, in order: J gene, V gene, CDR3 protein.

J: TRBJ2-3
V: TRBV11-3
CDR3: CASSLYIASTDTQYF

J: TRBJ2-2
V: TRBV9
CDR3: CASSTRNTGDTGELFF

J: TRBJ2-2
V: TRBV12-3/TRBV12-4
CDR3: CASRDYRINTGELFF

J: TRBJ2-3
V: TRBV10-2
CDR3: CASSASTGDTQYF

J: TRBJ2-7
V: TRBV12-3/TRBV12-4
CDR3: CASSLLDRFSEQYF

J: TRBJ1-6
V: TRBV12-3/TRBV12-4
CDR3: CASSLGVYNSPLHF

J: TRBJ1-1
V: TRBV11-2
CDR3: CASSFRTDATEAFF

J: TRBJ2-3
V: TRBV11-3
CDR3: CASTSGVVRTDTQYF

J: TRBJ2-3
V: TRBV6-1
CDR3: CASSEDTVGSTDTQYF

J: TRBJ2-7
V: TRBV30
CDR3: CAWSSGQGHPYEQYF

J: TRBJ2-1
V: TRBV6-5
CDR3: CASSYFGGAVPYNEQFF

J: TRBJ2-4
V: TRBV3-1
CDR3: CASSQDETSGGGFQYF

J: TRBJ2-7
V: TRBV25-1
CDR3: CASRDRNYYEQYF

J: TRBJ2-7
V: TRBV20-1
CDR3: CSARAWDGSTLEQYF

J: TRBJ2-7
V: TRBV5-1
CDR3: CASSLAGGTYEQYF

J: TRBJ1-1
V: TRBV5-1
CDR3: CASSLGGPENTEAFF

J: TRBJ1-6
V: TRBV14
CDR3: CASSQVGVAFSYNSPLHF

J: TRBJ2-7
V: TRBV7-9
CDR3: CASSWGQGVYEQYF

J: TRBJ2-7
V: TRBV27
CDR3: CASSLYPSPGNEQYF

J: TRBJ2-7
V: TRBV6-1
CDR3: CASSETGRWVYEQYF

J: TRBJ2-2
V: TRBV3-1
CDR3: CASTQQAEITGELFF

J: TRBJ2-5
V: TRBV5-1
CDR3: CASSPRGQETQYF